One sample yielded the 21 T cell receptor beta chains listed below, sequenced in a study of shared clonotypes between healthy human individuals. Naive CD8 isolation took CD45RO-negative cells positively selected for CCR7 and excluded terminally differentiated effector memory CD45RA+ cells. TCRdb's copy holds only in-frame clones and misses some; the assay was immunoSEQ multiplex PCR. The data hold about 2 million clones, with 85% to 95% observed a single time. Sample: naive CD8+ T cells sorted from blood. These receptors were collected from a man aged 18 to 30 in good health.

The chain links TRBV28 to TRBJ1-2, with 7 bases lining up with TRBD1. J was trimmed by 3 bases and V by 5 bases; bases with no gene match: 6. The CDR3 length is 14 residues. CDR1 and CDR2 (germline): MDHEN, SYDVKM. The CDR3 spells CASSPGQAHYGYTF. The CDR3 DNA reads as TGTGCCAGCAGTCCAGGACAGGCCCACTATGGCTACACCTTC.

About this clone: The sample holds other DNA sequences that translate to the same CDR3. This sequence joins TRBV19 and TRBJ2-7; D remains ambiguous. Germline values: CDR1 LNHDA, CDR2 SQIVND (reference sequence). Deletions cut 1 base from V and 3 bases from J, with 7 bases between. The CDR3 runs 13 residues. The CDR3 here is CASSIAPYYEQYF. In DNA form, the CDR3 reads TGTGCCAGTAGTATAGCACCATACTACGAGCAGTACTTC.

The chain links TRBV30 to TRBJ2-7, with TRBD1 matching 8 bases. Germline lookup yields CDR1 GTSNPN and CDR2 SVGIG (reference sequence). The CDR3 has 12 residues. The CDR3 sequence is CASTGASYEQYF. The CDR3, as DNA: TGTGCTTCGACAGGGGCCTCCTACGAGCAGTACTTC.

The chain links TRBV6-1 to TRBJ2-4, with 8 bases aligning to TRBD1. CDR1 MNHNS and CDR2 SASEGT come from the germline V gene. Germline trimming cut 3 bases from V and 6 bases from J; bases unmatched to any gene: 7. The CDR3 loop spans 15 amino acids. The CDR3 here is CASSDRTGTSNIQYF. CDR3 nucleotide sequence: TGTGCCAGCAGTGATCGGACAGGGACTTCAAACATTCAGTACTTC.

This chain uses TRBV27 with TRBJ2-7; 9 bases match TRBD1. Germline V CDR1 and CDR2: MNHEY, SMNVEV (reference sequence). V gave up 0 bases and J gave up 3 bases; unmatched junction bases: 6. The CDR3 is 16 residues long. The CDR3 coding sequence is TGTGCCAGCAGTTTATCCCCCGGGACAGGGCGCTACGAGCAGTACTTC. Residues: CASSLSPGTGRYEQYF.

The V call is TRBV11-2, the J call TRBJ2-2; 11 nucleotides line up with TRBD2. CDR3 length: 19 residues. The junction had 9 bases not matched to a gene; V was cut back by 3 bases and J by 0 bases. Germline-derived CDR1 and CDR2 are SGHAT and FQNNGV. CDR3: CASSFPTGTSGPNTGELFF. CDR3 bases: TGTGCCAGCAGCTTTCCCACCGGGACTAGCGGCCCGAACACCGGGGAGCTGTTTTTT.

The chain uses TRBV7-9 and TRBJ1-1; D remains ambiguous. The CDR3 spans 11 residues. Germline V gene data show CDR1 as SEHNR and CDR2 as FQNEAQ (reference sequence). V was pared by 4 bases and J by 6 bases, with 6 bases between. CDR3 bases: TGTGCCAGCAGCTATGTGGCTGAAGCTTTCTTT. Amino acid sequence: CASSYVAEAFF.

The chain joins TRBV7-2 to TRBJ2-7, with a weak D call TRBD2 (6 bases). Germline CDR1 is SGHTA and CDR2 is FQGNSA. This CDR3 comprises 15 residues. The V end was cut by 0 bases, the J end by 2 bases, with 11 bases between. In DNA form, the CDR3 reads TGTGCCAGCAGCTTAGCTAGCGGATATACCTACGAGCAGTACTTC. Its protein is CASSLASGYTYEQYF.

This clone was counted only a few times. This may be a read error, as it is one base from a much larger clone. This sample includes further DNA sequences coding for the same CDR3. This chain uses TRBV11-1 with TRBJ1-1; no definite D call. Germline lookup yields CDR1 SGHAT and CDR2 FQDESV (reference sequence). The length of the CDR3 is 13 residues. The V end was cut by 1 base, the J end by 0 bases, with 3 bases between. CDR3 nucleotides: TGTGCCAGCAGCTTAGGGGTGAACACTGAAGCTTTCTTT. This encodes CASSLGVNTEAFF.

This rearrangement joins TRBV6-1 to TRBJ2-7; D is uncertain. The CDR3 extends over 11 amino acids. CDR1 and CDR2 from the germline V gene are MNHNS and SASEGT. Trimming took off 7 bases at V and 2 bases at J, with 6 bases between the two ends. The CDR3 sequence is CASISAYEQYF. CDR3 DNA sequence: TGTGCCAGCATTTCAGCCTACGAGCAGTACTTC.

V gene TRBV11-2 combines with J gene TRBJ1-4; 9 nucleotides match TRBD1. Germline-derived CDR1 and CDR2 are SGHAT and FQNNGV. The CDR3 runs to 14 residues. After removal of 7 bases from V and 6 bases from J, the junction contained 6 bases not matched to a gene. DNA of the CDR3: TGTGCCAGCACCGGACAGGGGAAGTATGAAAAACTGTTTTTT. This sequence encodes CASTGQGKYEKLFF.

The chain has TRBV7-9 and TRBJ2-2, with D perhaps being TRBD1 or TRBD2 (5 bases each). The germline CDR1 and CDR2 sequences are SEHNR and FQNEAQ (reference sequence). Trimming took off 5 bases at V and 1 base at J, with 14 bases between the two ends. This CDR3 comprises 16 residues. CDR3 DNA sequence: TGTGCCAGCAGCCCAACCCGGGACGGGAACACCGGGGAGCTGTTTTTT. Its protein is CASSPTRDGNTGELFF.

This clone was observed once. The gene calls are TRBV29-1 and TRBJ2-1; 8 bases match TRBD1. The CDR3 loop spans 13 amino acids. V shed 2 bases, J shed 6 bases, and the junction held 3 bases outside the gene matches. Germline CDR1 and CDR2: SQVTM and ANQGSEA. The CDR3 bases are TGCAGCGTTGAATACGGGACAGGCAATGAGCAGTTCTTC. This encodes CSVEYGTGNEQFF.

The rearrangement joins TRBV2 to TRBJ2-5; 8 nucleotides line up with TRBD2. This CDR3 comprises 16 residues. V gave up 5 bases and J gave up 0 bases; unmatched junction bases: 8. From germline, CDR1 is SNHLY and CDR2 FYNNEI. This CDR3 is CASSHEQRGNQETQYF. The CDR3 bases are TGTGCCAGCAGTCACGAACAGCGGGGGAACCAAGAGACCCAGTACTTC.

This clone was detected only once. The chain uses TRBV4-3 and TRBJ2-2; D gene ambiguous. This CDR3 is built from 16 residues. The V and J ends lost 0 bases and 2 bases respectively, with 10 bases between them. The V gene's germline CDR1 is LGHNA and CDR2 YSLEER. CDR3: CASSQDRPVNTGELFF. CDR3 DNA sequence: TGCGCCAGCAGCCAAGACCGCCCCGTCAACACCGGGGAGCTGTTTTTT.

The CDR3 spells CASSEGRYSHEQYF. In DNA, the CDR3 is TGTGCCAGCAGTGAAGGGAGATACAGCCACGAGCAGTACTTC. The chain joins TRBV2 to TRBJ2-7, with D hard to call. The germline CDR1 and CDR2 sequences are SNHLY and FYNNEI. The V end was cut by 1 base, the J end by 5 bases, with 12 bases between. This CDR3 has 14 amino acids.

The chain joins TRBV5-8 to TRBJ1-1; possibly TRBD1 for D (5 bases). Trimming took off 0 bases at V and 0 bases at J, with 12 bases between the two ends. This CDR3 spans 16 amino acids. Germline assignment: CDR1 SGHTS and CDR2 YDEGEE. In DNA form, the CDR3 reads TGTGCCAGCAGCTTGGACCAGGGAGGGTTGAACACTGAAGCTTTCTTT. This encodes CASSLDQGGLNTEAFF.

This sequence joins TRBV2 and TRBJ2-7; possible D gene TRBD2, 7 bases. This CDR3 is 14 amino acids long. The germline V gene encodes CDR1 SNHLY and CDR2 FYNNEI. V lost 6 bases, J lost 4 bases, and 16 bases lay in between. The CDR3 sequence is CASRDGEGVYEQYF. CDR3 nucleotide sequence: TGTGCCAGCAGGGATGGGGAGGGGGTATACGAGCAGTACTTC.

CDR3 nucleotide sequence: TGTGCCAGCGTAGAAGCCAGGGTCACCGGGGAGCTGTTTTTT. Translated: CASVEARVTGELFF. The chain couples TRBV6-6 to TRBJ2-2, with a tentative D call TRBD1 (5 bases). This CDR3 has 14 residues. V was clipped by 8 bases and J by 4 bases, with 14 bases between them. CDR1 and CDR2 (germline): MNHNY, SVGAGI (reference sequence).

V usage is TRBV6-1 and J usage is TRBJ2-7; weak D call: TRBD1 (6 bases). The germline V gene has CDR1 MNHNS and CDR2 SASEGT. The ends were cut back, 10 bases at V and 2 bases at J, with 12 bases in the middle. The CDR3 covers 12 residues. CDR3 protein: CAILDSPYEQYF. CDR3 DNA: TGTGCCATCCTGGACAGTCCCTACGAGCAGTACTTC.

The rearrangement uses TRBV27 and TRBJ2-5, with a possible D match to TRBD1 (6 bases). Trimming cost V 5 bases and J 7 bases, with 23 bases left between them. Germline CDR1 reads MNHEY; CDR2 reads SMNVEV (reference sequence). CDR3 length equals 16 residues. The CDR3 spells CASSPSVGATLLTQYF. CDR3 DNA: TGTGCCAGCAGTCCCTCTGTGGGGGCGACCTTATTGACCCAGTACTTC.